The clone carrying this TCR beta chain showed up just a few times. In germline, CDR1 is LGHNA, CDR2 YSLEER. This CDR3 has 16 residues. V was shortened by 0 bases and J by 4 bases, with 16 bases between the two germline ends. The entirety of the isolated RNA underwent reverse transcription, so expressed TCRB transcripts were sequenced. Profiled with immunoSEQ multiplex PCR; TCRdb holds only in-frame clones, not every one. The table records fewer than 550,000 clones, about an eighth of them present only once. This sample was included in a study of beta chain features in type 1 diabetes. The chain links TRBV4-3 to TRBJ2-7; TRBD1 is a possible D gene (7 bases). Material for sequencing was naive CD4+ T cells from blood. This clonotype was sampled from a woman aged 18-29 years in good health. The CDR3 region is CASSQDPPQGRYEQYF. In DNA form, the CDR3 reads TGCGCCAGCAGCCAAGATCCCCCACAGGGGAGGTACGAGCAGTACTTC.